This TCR beta chain was identified during a study of regulatory T cells in long-lasting Graves disease. Study-wide findings and caveats: With a small sample size, accuracy may have been reduced. Comparison showed that persistent patients shared more public clonotypes (over 2,500) than new patients (nearly 1,000).

This clonotype was found many times. Antigen specificity is unknown. The time point denotes: newly diagnosed GD, antithyroid drugs for less than 3 months. Construction of the TCR library relied on RNA isolated from PBMCs. Deletions cut 4 bases from V and 2 bases from J, with 13 bases between. Germline values: CDR1 MNHEY, CDR2 SMNVEV (reference sequence). CDR3 length: 15 residues. Building of the TCR beta libraries involved iRepertoire HTBI primers and Arm-PCR of CDR3 regions. Using its own MiXCR run on the multiplex PCR reads, TCRdb lists one record per CDR3 protein. The table has about 540,000 distinct CDR3 sequences, approximately 13% seen once. The sample also formed part of further work on T cells in Graves' hyperthyroidism and ophthalmopathy. From that paper: The study defined stable Graves' hyperthyroidism as no ophthalmopathy progression within 18 months. The primer set for the first-round RT-PCR of the TCR CDR3 was HTBI.

The source is a man younger than 45 with Graves disease. The chain uses TRBV27 and TRBJ2-3, with TRBD2 as a possible D gene (5 bases). The sequenced sample was peripheral blood mononuclear cells (PBMCs), obtained at new diagnosis, from a patient treated with antithyroid drugs. DNA for the CDR3: TGTGCCAGCAGTTCTCTCCGGACTTACACAGATACGCAGTATTTT. This codes for CASSSLRTYTDTQYF.